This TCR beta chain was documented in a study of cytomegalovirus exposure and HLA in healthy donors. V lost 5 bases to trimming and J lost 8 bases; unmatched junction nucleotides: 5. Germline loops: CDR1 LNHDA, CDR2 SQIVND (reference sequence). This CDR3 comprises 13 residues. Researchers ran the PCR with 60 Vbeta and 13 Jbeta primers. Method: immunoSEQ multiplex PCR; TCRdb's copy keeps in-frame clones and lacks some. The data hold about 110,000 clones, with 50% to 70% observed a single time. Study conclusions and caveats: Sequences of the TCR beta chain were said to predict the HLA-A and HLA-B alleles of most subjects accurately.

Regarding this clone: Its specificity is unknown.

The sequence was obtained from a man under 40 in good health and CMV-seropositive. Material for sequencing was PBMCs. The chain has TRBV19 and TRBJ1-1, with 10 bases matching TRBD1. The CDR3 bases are TGTGCCAGTAGTGCGACAGGGGGCGGGGAAGCTTTCTTT. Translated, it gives CASSATGGGEAFF. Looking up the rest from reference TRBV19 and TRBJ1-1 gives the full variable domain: DGGITQSPKYLFRKEGQNVTLSCEQNLNHDAMYWYRQDPGQGLRLIYYSQIVNDFQKGDIAEGYSVSREKKESFPLTVTSAQKNPTAFYLCASSATGGGEAFFGQGTRLTVV.